A single sample is the source of the 10 T cell receptor beta chains below, sequenced in a study of shared T cell receptors in the human thymus. This table comes from immunoSEQ multiplex PCR, and its TCRdb copy is limited to in-frame clones, with some not included. The table shows about 660,000 clones, with approximately 90% occurring only once. Separately, the same data were catalogued under a study of human thymus T cells.

Sample: thymocytes. These receptors were collected from a boy in the first two years of life with a congenital heart defect.

This clone appeared a single time. V and J are TRBV18 and TRBJ2-2, with TRBD2 matching 11 bases. The V gene's germline CDR1 is KGHSH and CDR2 LQKENI. V trimming: 6 bases; J trimming: 4 bases; junction bases outside the gene matches: 10. The CDR3 runs to 17 residues. The CDR3 DNA is TGTGCCAGCTCGCCAGTACTAGCGGGAGTAACCACCGGGGAGCTGTTTTTT. Translated, it gives CASSPVLAGVTTGELFF.

The chain joins TRBV28 to TRBJ1-2; 7 bases fit TRBD1. The V gene end was trimmed by 8 bases and the J gene end by 2 bases; junction bases not matched to a gene: 5. The CDR3 spans 13 residues. The germline CDR1 and CDR2 sequences are MDHEN and SYDVKM. Here the CDR3 reads CASGTDRNYGYTF. DNA of the CDR3: TGTGCCAGCGGAACGGACAGGAACTATGGCTACACCTTC.

CDR3 region: CSVEVGARNEQFF. CDR3 bases: TGCAGCGTTGAAGTGGGAGCCCGCAATGAGCAGTTCTTC. The gene calls are TRBV29-1 and TRBJ2-1, with D possibly being TRBD2 (5 bases). The germline CDR1 and CDR2 sequences are SQVTM and ANQGSEA. This CDR3 is built from 13 residues. The germline V and J ends were trimmed by 1 base and 6 bases, with 10 bases remaining between them.

The chain's CDR3 is CASSSSGAYNEQFF. As DNA, the CDR3 is TGCGCCAGCAGCAGTAGCGGGGCATACAATGAGCAGTTCTTC. This chain links TRBV5-1 with TRBJ2-1, with 8 bases fitting TRBD2. The CDR3 totals 14 residues. Trimming cost V 4 bases and J 4 bases; bases outside gene matches: 4. CDR1 is SGHRS, CDR2 YFSETQ, per germline.

This chain uses TRBV27 with TRBJ2-7; TRBD1 matches at 9 bases. Unmatched junction bases numbered 12, after V lost 7 bases and J lost 5 bases. The CDR3 loop spans 15 amino acids. Germline CDR1 MNHEY, CDR2 SMNVEV (reference sequence). The CDR3 nucleotides read TGTGCCAGCACCGCTCCGGGACAGGGTGTGGACGAGCAGTACTTC. Its protein product is CASTAPGQGVDEQYF.

DNA of the CDR3: TGTGCCAGCAGCTTAGTGTCGCGGGAGGACCCCCACTCTGGGGCCAACGTCCTGACTTTC. Its protein product is CASSLVSREDPHSGANVLTF. The chain combines TRBV11-3 with TRBJ2-6; 8 nucleotides agree with TRBD2. V dropped 1 base and J dropped 0; count of bases not matched to a gene: 11. The length of the CDR3 is 20 residues. CDR1 and CDR2 from the germline V gene are SGHNT and YENEEA. The full variable domain, completed using reference TRBV11-3 and TRBJ2-6, is EAGVVQSPRYKIIEKKQPVAFWCNPISGHNTLYWYLQNLGQGPELLIRYENEEAVDDSQLPKDRFSAERLKGVDSTLKIQPAELGDSAVYLCASSLVSREDPHSGANVLTFGAGSRLTVL.

The chain recombines TRBV6-5 with TRBJ1-3; the D gene is possibly TRBD1 (5 bases). The CDR3 is made up of 13 amino acids. From germline, CDR1 is MNHEY and CDR2 SVGAGI. Trimming stripped 11 bases from V and 2 bases from J, with 13 bases between. The CDR3 DNA sequence: TGTGCCCATACGGCGACAGCTGGAAACACCATATATTTT. The encoded protein is CAHTATAGNTIYF.

The rearrangement links TRBV30 to TRBJ2-1; 12 bases match TRBD2. In germline, CDR1 is GTSNPN, CDR2 SVGIG (reference sequence). Trimming took 1 base from V and 5 from J; bases not matched to a gene: 18. This CDR3 is 20 amino acids long. The CDR3 nucleotides are TGTGCCTGGAGTGGGCTGACTAGCGGGAGATCCCCGGGAATCCACAATGAGCAGTTCTTC. The encoded protein is CAWSGLTSGRSPGIHNEQFF.

V is TRBV5-1 and J is TRBJ2-1; D possibly corresponds to TRBD2 (5 bases). Trimming took off 0 bases at V and 8 bases at J, with 12 bases between the two ends. Germline CDR1 SGHRS, CDR2 YFSETQ. The CDR3 runs to 14 residues. The CDR3 sequence: CASSLGEPSYEQFF. For the CDR3, the DNA is TGCGCCAGCAGCTTGGGGGAACCTAGCTATGAGCAGTTCTTC.

This chain uses TRBV9 with TRBJ1-1; maybe TRBD1 (5 bases). The CDR3 sequence is 15 residues long. V dropped 0 bases and J dropped 5 bases, with 14 bases sitting between them. Germline V lookup: CDR1 SGDLS, CDR2 YYNGEE. The CDR3 DNA reads as TGTGCCAGCAGCGTAGCCGGGGGATGGGGGACTGAAGCTTTCTTT. Translating it yields CASSVAGGWGTEAFF.